The 22 T cell receptor beta chains presented below share a single source sample, sequenced in a study of CD8 T cells in ankylosing spondylitis. These receptors are not linked to any known antigen. TCRdb re-called the 5' RACE reads with MiXCR, one entry per CDR3 protein. The repertoire holds 500,000 to 550,000 distinct CDR3 sequences, with about an eighth as singletons. Overall study results and limits: Ankylosing spondylitis blood appeared to carry a characteristic TCR beta motif of several highly homologous variants.

The sequenced sample was blood, either unsorted or a sorted T cell fraction (not recorded which). These receptors were obtained from a male donor with ankylosing spondylitis.

The gene calls are TRBV6-1 and TRBJ2-1, with 9 bases aligning to TRBD2. This CDR3 comprises 15 residues. V lost 1 base and J lost 8; bases outside the gene matches: 6. From germline, CDR1 is MNHNS and CDR2 SASEGT. The CDR3 sequence is CASSEDWREGDEQFF. In nucleotides, the CDR3 is TGTGCCAGCAGTGAAGACTGGCGGGAGGGGGATGAGCAGTTCTTC.

The J gene is TRBJ1-4, the V gene TRBV10-1; D gene ambiguous. V was pared by 3 bases and J by 7 bases, with 9 bases between. The CDR3 runs to 13 residues. The germline CDR1 and CDR2 sequences are WNHNN and SYGVQD (reference sequence). For the CDR3, the DNA is TGCGCCAGCAGTGAAGGTGGTTTTGAAAAACTGTTTTTT. Amino acid sequence: CASSEGGFEKLFF.

The V gene is TRBV12-3 or TRBV12-4, the J gene TRBJ2-7; 10 nucleotides line up with TRBD2. The CDR3 runs to 15 residues. Trimming removed 4 bases from V and 5 bases from J; junction bases left unmatched: 8. This chain's CDR3 is CASSSSGSPIHEQYF. The CDR3 nucleotides are TGTGCCAGCAGTTCTAGCGGGAGTCCAATCCACGAGCAGTACTTC.

V is TRBV20-1 and J is TRBJ2-7; 12 bases align to TRBD2. Per germline, CDR1 DFQATT and CDR2 SNEGSKA (reference sequence). Germline trimming cut 3 bases from V and 4 bases from J; bases unmatched to any gene: 13. The CDR3 extends over 17 amino acids. CDR3 residues: CSASRPSGLAGRYEQYF. In nucleotides, the CDR3 is TGCAGTGCTAGTCGTCCCTCCGGACTAGCGGGAAGGTACGAGCAGTACTTC.

V and J are TRBV19 and TRBJ2-1, with D perhaps being TRBD1 or TRBD2 (6 bases each). The CDR3 consists of 17 residues. The V gene lost 1 base and the J gene lost 0 bases, with 13 bases spanning the gap. Germline CDR1 reads LNHDA; CDR2 reads SQIVND (reference sequence). This CDR3 is CASSIGGAESSYNEQFF. Here the CDR3 DNA reads TGTGCCAGTAGTATAGGGGGGGCGGAAAGCTCCTACAATGAGCAGTTCTTC.

The chain has TRBV18 and TRBJ1-5; 10 bases match TRBD1. Germline trimming cut 2 bases from V and 5 bases from J; bases unmatched to any gene: 3. The CDR3 runs to 15 residues. CDR1 KGHSH and CDR2 LQKENI come from the germline V gene. CDR3 region: CASSPGTGADQPQHF. The CDR3 bases are TGTGCCAGCTCACCAGGGACAGGGGCGGATCAGCCCCAGCATTTT. Supplemented by reference TRBV18 and TRBJ1-5, the full variable domain reads NAGVMQNPRHLVRRRGQEARLRCSPMKGHSHVYWYRQLPEEGLKFMVYLQKENIIDESGMPKERFSAEFPKEGPSILRIQQVVRGDSAAYFCASSPGTGADQPQHFGDGTRLSIL.

This clonotype turned up a few times. The rearrangement uses TRBV5-6 and TRBJ2-7; tentatively, D is TRBD1 (6 bases). Germline CDR1 is SGHDT and CDR2 is YYEEEE. V was shortened by 0 bases and J by 3 bases, with 16 bases between the two germline ends. The CDR3 runs 16 residues. CDR3 loop: CASSLGFKRGSYEQYF. CDR3 sequence (DNA): TGTGCCAGCAGCTTGGGGTTCAAGAGGGGGAGCTACGAGCAGTACTTC. Variable domain in full (rest from reference TRBV5-6 and TRBJ2-7): DAGVTQSPTHLIKTRGQQVTLRCSPKSGHDTVSWYQQALGQGPQFIFQYYEEEERQRGNFPDRFSGHQFPNYSSELNVNALLLGDSALYLCASSLGFKRGSYEQYFGPGTRLTVT.

V usage is TRBV7-4 and J usage is TRBJ2-1, with 9 positions matching TRBD1. Germline values: CDR1 SGHVT, CDR2 SQSDAQ. This CDR3 contains 16 residues. Losses at the gene ends were 7 bases for V and 3 bases for J; bases not matched to a gene: 10. The CDR3 bases are TGTGCCAGCACCTATCAACAGGGGGCGGTCTACAATGAGCAGTTCTTC. Its protein product is CASTYQQGAVYNEQFF.

This clonotype has a count of ten or more. This chain connects TRBV20-1 to TRBJ2-3; D remains unclear. CDR3 size: 14 residues. V was cut by 2 bases and J by 2 bases, with 11 bases left in between. The germline CDR1 and CDR2 sequences are DFQATT and SNEGSKA (reference sequence). This CDR3 reads CSARPDTSTDTQYF. The DNA for the CDR3 is TGCAGTGCTAGACCCGACACCTCCACAGATACGCAGTATTTT.

This clonotype was picked up a small number of times. The chain uses TRBV12-3 or TRBV12-4 and TRBJ2-3; 8 bases match TRBD1. This CDR3 has 15 residues. Germline trimming cut 0 bases from V and 1 base from J; bases unmatched to any gene: 0. The CDR3 protein is CASSLAQGGTDTQYF. The CDR3 nucleotides read TGTGCCAGCAGTTTAGCACAGGGGGGCACAGATACGCAGTATTTT.

This chain uses TRBV27 with TRBJ2-7, with unresolved D. Trimming left V 0 bases short and J 1 base short, with 10 bases between. This CDR3 has 15 residues. CDR1 is MNHEY and CDR2 is SMNVEV in the germline V gene (reference sequence). The DNA of the CDR3 is TGTGCCAGCAGTTTATCAGGGTATGGATCCTACGAGCAGTACGTC. It translates to CASSLSGYGSYEQYV.

The chain couples TRBV11-3 to TRBJ2-2; D might be TRBD2 (5 bases). The germline gives CDR1 SGHNT, CDR2 YENEEA. CDR3 length equals 15 residues. V was shortened by 10 bases and J by 0 bases, with 15 bases between the two germline ends. This CDR3 reads CATGIGNANTGELFF. CDR3 DNA sequence: TGTGCCACCGGAATCGGGAATGCGAACACCGGGGAGCTGTTTTTT.

Many counts were recorded for this clonotype. This chain uses TRBV25-1 with TRBJ2-5; D unclear. V gave up 3 bases and J gave up 4 bases, with 6 bases separating them. Germline lookup yields CDR1 MGHDK and CDR2 SYGVNS. CDR3 length: 12 residues. The chain's CDR3 is CASSDRRETQYF. CDR3 in DNA: TGTGCCAGCAGTGACAGGAGAGAGACCCAGTACTTC.

The V call is TRBV4-1, the J call TRBJ2-1; TRBD2 aligns across 7 bases. Trimming cost V 4 bases and J 6 bases; bases outside gene matches: 18. Germline CDR1 MGHRA, CDR2 YSYEKL. This CDR3 is 18 amino acids long. In DNA, the CDR3 is TGCGCCAGCAGCCGGGTATGGGGGAGGGCCGGGGAAGGCAATGAGCAGTTCTTC. Translating gives CASSRVWGRAGEGNEQFF.

The rearrangement uses TRBV20-1 and TRBJ1-2; 7 positions match TRBD1. This CDR3 region has 13 residues. CDR1 and CDR2 from the germline V gene are DFQATT and SNEGSKA (reference sequence). Unmatched junction bases numbered 3, after V lost 2 bases and J lost 3 bases. The CDR3 bases are TGCAGTGCTAGACATGGGACAGACTATGGCTACACCTTC. This translates into CSARHGTDYGYTF.

The chain is built from TRBV24-1 and TRBJ2-5, with 10 nucleotides matching TRBD2. This CDR3 has 15 amino acids. Losses at the gene ends were 4 bases for V and 5 bases for J; bases not matched to a gene: 6. From germline, CDR1 is KGHDR and CDR2 SFDVKD. This CDR3 is CATSDPSGSGETQYF. The CDR3 region has the DNA TGTGCCACCAGTGACCCTAGCGGGAGTGGGGAGACCCAGTACTTC.

The table lists this clonotype with a few counts. This chain connects TRBV7-2 to TRBJ2-3; D call uncertain. Germline V gene lookup returns CDR1 SGHTA and CDR2 FQGNSA. The CDR3 runs 15 residues. V lost 5 bases to trimming and J lost 1 base, with 13 bases between them. The CDR3 DNA follows: TGTGCCAGCAGCCCAATAAACACGGGCACAGATACGCAGTATTTT. Protein sequence: CASSPINTGTDTQYF. Drawing the rest from reference TRBV7-2 and TRBJ2-3, the complete variable domain is GAGVSQSPSNKVTEKGKDVELRCDPISGHTALYWYRQSLGQGLEFLIYFQGNSAPDKSGLPSDRFSAERTGGSVSTLTIQRTQQEDSAVYLCASSPINTGTDTQYFGPGTRLTVL.

The gene calls are TRBV30 and TRBJ2-1; no firm D call. Germline V gene data show CDR1 as GTSNPN and CDR2 as SVGIG (reference sequence). The V and J ends lost 7 bases and 3 bases respectively, with 22 bases between them. This CDR3 has 16 amino acids. This chain's CDR3 is CASRTLQGARYNEQFF. In nucleotides, the CDR3 is TGTGCCTCCCGAACCCTCCAAGGTGCTCGCTACAATGAGCAGTTCTTC.

This sequence joins TRBV25-1 and TRBJ2-7; 10 bases are a match to TRBD2. The germline V gene has CDR1 MGHDK and CDR2 SYGVNS. Trimming removed 4 bases from V and 3 bases from J; junction bases left unmatched: 3. This CDR3 region has 14 residues. The CDR3 reads CASSVAGGNYEQYF. The CDR3 coding sequence is TGTGCCAGCAGTGTAGCGGGAGGAAACTACGAGCAGTACTTC.

The table lists this clonotype with many counts. V usage is TRBV20-1 and J usage is TRBJ1-1, with no clear D. Germline CDR1 reads DFQATT; CDR2 reads SNEGSKA (reference sequence). This CDR3 comprises 14 residues. V shed 5 bases and J shed 4 bases, with 17 bases lying between them. CDR3 DNA sequence: TGCAGTGCTGTCGCGAGAGGGTCGGGCACTGAAGCTTTCTTT. It is translated as CSAVARGSGTEAFF.

This clonotype occurred a few times. CDR3 residues: CASSYQSTFSGQPQHF. The CDR3 bases are TGTGCCAGCAGTTATCAGAGCACCTTTTCGGGCCAGCCCCAGCATTTT. V gene TRBV12-3 or TRBV12-4 combines with J gene TRBJ1-5; no clear D. V was clipped by 4 bases and J by 7 bases, with 20 bases between them. The CDR3 loop spans 16 amino acids.

V gene TRBV5-1 combines with J gene TRBJ1-4; 9 positions agree with TRBD1. Trimming at V came to 0 bases and at J to 7 bases, leaving 7 bases not matched to a gene. Germline lookup yields CDR1 SGHRS and CDR2 YFSETQ. The CDR3 spans 16 residues. This chain's CDR3 is CASSLVATGGAEKLFF. The CDR3 bases are TGCGCCAGCAGCTTGGTGGCGACAGGGGGGGCTGAAAAACTGTTTTTT.